A selection of T cell receptor beta chains follows, all from one sample in a study of blood T cells in healthy people across ages. MiXCR, applied by TCRdb to the 5' RACE reads, yields one record per CDR3 protein. This sample has about 1.8 million distinct CDR3 sequences; 49% occur once, and the top ten carry around 2.1%. The sample comprised blood. The origin of the receptors is a middle-aged woman in good health. CDR3s include the opening cysteine and the closing phenylalanine or tryptophan. Fields, in order: D gene, J gene, clone size, V gene, CDR3 DNA, CDR3 protein. A D gene is named only where the DNA matches it firmly. Not every row has a clone size; where given, it reads once, few, many or a size class.

>NA|TRBJ2-1|few|TRBV20-1
TGCAGTGCTGACTCTGGGACTTCCAATGAGCAGTTCTTC
CSADSGTSNEQFF
>NA|TRBJ1-6|NA|TRBV7-9
TGTGCCAGCAGCCCTGGACGGGGATTAAGTTCACCCCTCCACTTT
CASSPGRGLSSPLHF
>TRBD1|TRBJ2-1|NA|TRBV20-1
TGCAGTGCTAGTCGCGGACAGGGGACATCCTACAATGAGCAGTTCTTC
CSASRGQGTSYNEQFF
>NA|TRBJ2-5|few|TRBV6-5
TGTGCCAGCAGTGCCTTACTACCTGGGACCCAGTACTTC
CASSALLPGTQYF
>TRBD1|TRBJ1-2|NA|TRBV12-3/TRBV12-4
TGTGCCAGCAGTTCCACAGGGGCAGGAGGCTACACCTTC
CASSSTGAGGYTF
>TRBD1|TRBJ2-5|few|TRBV11-2
TGTGCCAGCAGCTTACCCCCGCGGACAGGGAGGCCAGAGACCCAGTACTTC
CASSLPPRTGRPETQYF
>TRBD2|TRBJ2-5|NA|TRBV4-3
TGCGCCAGCAGCCAAGGAAGGGCTAGCGGGGGGAGGTTCGGAGAGACCCAGTACTTC
CASSQGRASGGRFGETQYF
>NA|TRBJ2-2|NA|TRBV27
TGTGCCAGCAGTTTTTTGACAGCGGGCACCGGGGAGCTGTTTTTT
CASSFLTAGTGELFF
>TRBD2|TRBJ2-3|NA|TRBV20-1
TGCAGTGCTGCAAGGACTAGCGGGGTCCTCACAGATACGCAGTATTTT
CSAARTSGVLTDTQYF
>NA|TRBJ2-3|few|TRBV6-5
TGTGCCAGCACCGACCCCTTCGGGGGCACAGATACGCAGTATTTT
CASTDPFGGTDTQYF
>NA|TRBJ2-4|NA|TRBV11-2
TGTGCCAGCAGCTTGGCCCAGGGCCTTTCCCAGCCCAAAAACATTCAGTACTTC
CASSLAQGLSQPKNIQYF
>NA|TRBJ1-1|NA|TRBV6-2/TRBV6-3
TGTGCCAGCAACGTACAGGGTCTGAACACTGAAGCTTTCTTT
CASNVQGLNTEAFF
>TRBD1|TRBJ2-5|NA|TRBV5-1
TGCGCCAGCAGCTTCACGGGACAGTCCCAAGAGACCCAGTACTTC
CASSFTGQSQETQYF
>NA|TRBJ2-7|NA|TRBV20-1
TGCAGTGCTAGAGTTGGAGAAAAGCAGTACTTC
CSARVGEKQYF